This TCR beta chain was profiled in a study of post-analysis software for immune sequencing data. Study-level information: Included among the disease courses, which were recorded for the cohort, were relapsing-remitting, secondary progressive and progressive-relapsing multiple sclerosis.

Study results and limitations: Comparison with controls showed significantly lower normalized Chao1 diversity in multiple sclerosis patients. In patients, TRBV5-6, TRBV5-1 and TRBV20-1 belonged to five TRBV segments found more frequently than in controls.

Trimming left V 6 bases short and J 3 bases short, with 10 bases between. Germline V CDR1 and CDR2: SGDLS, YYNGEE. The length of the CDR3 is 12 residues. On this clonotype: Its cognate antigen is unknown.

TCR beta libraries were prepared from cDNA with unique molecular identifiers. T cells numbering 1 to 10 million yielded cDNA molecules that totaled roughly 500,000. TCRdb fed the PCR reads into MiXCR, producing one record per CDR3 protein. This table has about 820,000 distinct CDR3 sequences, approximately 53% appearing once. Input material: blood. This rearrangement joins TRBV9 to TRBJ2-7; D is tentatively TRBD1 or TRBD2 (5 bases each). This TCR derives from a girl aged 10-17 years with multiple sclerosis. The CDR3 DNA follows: TGTGCCAGCAACCGGGACGGCTACGAGCAGTACTTC. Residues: CASNRDGYEQYF.